The entry that follows covers one T cell receptor (beta chain) sequence. Its antigen remains unknown. The CDR3 has 17 residues. V was clipped by 4 bases and J by 8 bases; unmatched bases: 15. Looked up from germline, CDR1 is SGHAT and CDR2 is FQNNGV. These data are taken from a study of siplizumab effects on memory and regulatory T cells. Study results and caveats: Only a minor fraction of alloreactive clones mapped to unstimulated subsets. Siplizumab significantly decreased alloreactive sequences from unstimulated CD4+ memory cells. Relative to controls at around 25%, mappable alloreactive CD4+ clones exhibited a mean Treg-derived proportion of approximately 68% with siplizumab.

Repertoires were generated with immunoSEQ multiplex PCR, while TCRdb's copy carries only in-frame clones and drops some. The repertoire consists of 100,000 or so clones, with around 94% occurring once and the leading ten covering 1% to 1.5%. The chain has TRBV11-2 and TRBJ2-1; TRBD1 matches at 9 bases. What was sequenced was non-Treg CD4+ T cells sorted from blood. The source of this sequence is a human donor in good health. This chain's CDR3 is CASSSRPRTGERDEQFF. CDR3 DNA sequence: TGTGCCAGCAGCTCCCGACCTCGGACAGGGGAGAGGGATGAGCAGTTCTTC.